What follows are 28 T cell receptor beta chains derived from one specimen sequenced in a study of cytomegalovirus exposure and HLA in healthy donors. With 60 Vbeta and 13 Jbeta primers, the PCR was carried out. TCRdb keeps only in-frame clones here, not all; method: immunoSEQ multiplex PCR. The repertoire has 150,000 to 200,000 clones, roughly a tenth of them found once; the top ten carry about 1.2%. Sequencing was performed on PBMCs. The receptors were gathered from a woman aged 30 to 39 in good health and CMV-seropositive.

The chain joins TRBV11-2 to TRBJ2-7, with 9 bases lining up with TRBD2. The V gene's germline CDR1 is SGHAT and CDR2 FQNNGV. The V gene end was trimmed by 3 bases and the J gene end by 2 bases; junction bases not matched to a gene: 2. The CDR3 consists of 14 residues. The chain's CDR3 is CASSLRGGAYEQYF. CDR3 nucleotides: TGTGCCAGCAGCTTGCGGGGGGGGGCCTACGAGCAGTACTTC.

This CDR3 reads CASSLVHLSNEKLFF. The DNA of the CDR3 is TGTGCCAGCAGCTTAGTACACCTGTCTAATGAAAAACTGTTTTTT. V gene TRBV7-9 combines with J gene TRBJ1-4; D call uncertain. This CDR3 spans 15 amino acids. With 1 base removed from V and 3 bases from J, the gap between germline ends came to 9 bases. Germline CDR1 reads SEHNR; CDR2 reads FQNEAQ (reference sequence).

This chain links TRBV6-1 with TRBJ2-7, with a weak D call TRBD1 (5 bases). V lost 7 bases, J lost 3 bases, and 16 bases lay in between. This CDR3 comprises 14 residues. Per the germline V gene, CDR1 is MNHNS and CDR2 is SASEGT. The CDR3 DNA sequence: TGTGCCAGCACCCCCCACACCACAGGCTACGAGCAGTACTTC. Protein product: CASTPHTTGYEQYF.

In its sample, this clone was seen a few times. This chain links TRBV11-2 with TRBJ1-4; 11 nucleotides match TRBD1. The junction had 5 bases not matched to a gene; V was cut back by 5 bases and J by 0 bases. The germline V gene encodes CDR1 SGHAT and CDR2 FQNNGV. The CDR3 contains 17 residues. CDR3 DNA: TGTGCCAGCAGCCTCTGGGGACAGGGGGCAACTAATGAAAAACTGTTTTTT. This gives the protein CASSLWGQGATNEKLFF.

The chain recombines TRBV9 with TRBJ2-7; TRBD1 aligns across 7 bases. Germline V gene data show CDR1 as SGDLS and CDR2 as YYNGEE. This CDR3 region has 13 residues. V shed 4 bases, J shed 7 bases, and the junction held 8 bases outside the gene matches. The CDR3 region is CASSPTPGGEQYF. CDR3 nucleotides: TGTGCCAGCAGCCCCACTCCAGGGGGAGAGCAGTACTTC.

In nucleotides, the CDR3 is TGTGCCAGCAGCAAAGAGTCTGGCGGGACTAGCGGGAGACCGTCCGGAGATACGCAGTATTTT. Protein: CASSKESGGTSGRPSGDTQYF. The V call is TRBV21-1, the J call TRBJ2-3; the listed D gene, TRBD2, was not tested against the DNA. TRBV21-1 corresponds to a pseudogene. The CDR3 loop spans 21 amino acids.

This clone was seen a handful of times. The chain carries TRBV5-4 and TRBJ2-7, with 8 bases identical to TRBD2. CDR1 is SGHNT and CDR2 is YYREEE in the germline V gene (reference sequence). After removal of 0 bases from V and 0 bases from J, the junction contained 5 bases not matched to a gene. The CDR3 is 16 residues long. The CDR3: CASSLEVSGASYEQYF. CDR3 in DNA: TGTGCCAGCAGCTTGGAGGTTAGCGGGGCCTCCTACGAGCAGTACTTC.

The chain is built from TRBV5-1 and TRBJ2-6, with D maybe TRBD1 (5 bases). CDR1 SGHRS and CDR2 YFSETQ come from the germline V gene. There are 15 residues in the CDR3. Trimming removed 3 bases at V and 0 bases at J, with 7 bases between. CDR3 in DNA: TGCGCCAGCAGCTCGACAGTCTCTGGGGCCAACGTCCTGACTTTC. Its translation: CASSSTVSGANVLTF.

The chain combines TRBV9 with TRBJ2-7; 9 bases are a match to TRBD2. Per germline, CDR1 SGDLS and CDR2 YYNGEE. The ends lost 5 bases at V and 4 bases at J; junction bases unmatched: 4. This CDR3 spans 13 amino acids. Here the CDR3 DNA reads TGTGCCAGCAGTTTAGCGGGAGCTTACGAGCAGTACTTC. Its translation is CASSLAGAYEQYF.

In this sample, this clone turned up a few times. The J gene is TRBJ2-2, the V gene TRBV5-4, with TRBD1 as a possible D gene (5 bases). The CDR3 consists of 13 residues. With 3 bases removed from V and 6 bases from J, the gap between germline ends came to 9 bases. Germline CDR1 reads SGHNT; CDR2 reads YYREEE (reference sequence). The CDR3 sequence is CASSSTGPGELFF. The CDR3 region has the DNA TGTGCCAGCAGCTCCACAGGTCCCGGGGAGCTGTTTTTT.

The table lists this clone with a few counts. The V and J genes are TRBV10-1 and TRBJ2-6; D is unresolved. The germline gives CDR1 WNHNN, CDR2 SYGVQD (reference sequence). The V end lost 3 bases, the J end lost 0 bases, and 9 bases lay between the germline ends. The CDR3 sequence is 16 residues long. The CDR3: CASSDNSYSGANVLTF. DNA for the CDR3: TGCGCCAGCAGTGACAACAGTTACTCTGGGGCCAACGTCCTGACTTTC.

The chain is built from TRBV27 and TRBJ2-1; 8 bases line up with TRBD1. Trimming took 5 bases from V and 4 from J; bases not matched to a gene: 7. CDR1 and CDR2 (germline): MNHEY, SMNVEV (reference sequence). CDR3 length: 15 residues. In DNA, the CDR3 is TGTGCCAGCAGTCTCGGAGACAGGGGTTACAATGAGCAGTTCTTC. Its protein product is CASSLGDRGYNEQFF.

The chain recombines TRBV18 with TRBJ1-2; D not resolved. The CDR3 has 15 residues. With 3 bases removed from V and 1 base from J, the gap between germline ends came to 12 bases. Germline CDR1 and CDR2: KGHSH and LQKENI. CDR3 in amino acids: CASSPGAAVNYGYTF. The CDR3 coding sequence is TGTGCCAGCTCACCGGGAGCAGCCGTTAACTATGGCTACACCTTC.

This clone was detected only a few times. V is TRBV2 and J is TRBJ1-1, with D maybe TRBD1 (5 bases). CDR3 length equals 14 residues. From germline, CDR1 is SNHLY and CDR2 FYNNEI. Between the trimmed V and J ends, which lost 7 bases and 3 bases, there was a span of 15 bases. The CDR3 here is CASKAASRDTEAFF. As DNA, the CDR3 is TGTGCCAGCAAAGCCGCATCCAGGGACACTGAAGCTTTCTTT.

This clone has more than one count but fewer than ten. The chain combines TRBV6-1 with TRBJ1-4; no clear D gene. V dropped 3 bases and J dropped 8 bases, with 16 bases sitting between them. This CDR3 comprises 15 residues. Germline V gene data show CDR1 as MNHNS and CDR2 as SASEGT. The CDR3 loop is CASSEFGVVGEKLFF. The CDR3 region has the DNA TGTGCCAGCAGTGAGTTCGGGGTTGTTGGAGAAAAACTGTTTTTT.

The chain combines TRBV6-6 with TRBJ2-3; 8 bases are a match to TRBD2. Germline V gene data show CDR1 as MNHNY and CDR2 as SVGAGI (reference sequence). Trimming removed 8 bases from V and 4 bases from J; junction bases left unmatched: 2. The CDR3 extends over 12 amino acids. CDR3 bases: TGTGCCAGCGAAGCGGGAGCAGATACGCAGTATTTT. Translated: CASEAGADTQYF.

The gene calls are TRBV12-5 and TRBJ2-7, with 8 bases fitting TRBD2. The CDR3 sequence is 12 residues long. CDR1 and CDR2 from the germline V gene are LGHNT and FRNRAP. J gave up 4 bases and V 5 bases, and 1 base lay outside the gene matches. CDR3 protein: CASGSGGYEQYF. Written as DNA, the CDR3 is TGTGCTAGTGGTAGCGGGGGATACGAGCAGTACTTC.

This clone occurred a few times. CDR3 residues: CSATPGQTTSEQFF. CDR3 sequence (DNA): TGCAGCGCGACCCCGGGACAGACAACCAGCGAGCAGTTCTTC. This chain links TRBV29-1 with TRBJ2-1; 7 bases map to TRBD1. V dropped 7 bases and J dropped 10; count of bases not matched to a gene: 16. CDR1 and CDR2 (germline): SQVTM, ANQGSEA. CDR3 length: 14 residues.

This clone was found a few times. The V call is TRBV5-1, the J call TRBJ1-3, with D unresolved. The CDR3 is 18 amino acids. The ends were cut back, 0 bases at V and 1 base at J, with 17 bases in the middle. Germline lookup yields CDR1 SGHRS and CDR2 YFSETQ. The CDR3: CASSLAGLAGNSGNTIYF. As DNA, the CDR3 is TGCGCCAGCAGCTTGGCCGGATTAGCGGGAAATTCTGGAAACACCATATATTTT.

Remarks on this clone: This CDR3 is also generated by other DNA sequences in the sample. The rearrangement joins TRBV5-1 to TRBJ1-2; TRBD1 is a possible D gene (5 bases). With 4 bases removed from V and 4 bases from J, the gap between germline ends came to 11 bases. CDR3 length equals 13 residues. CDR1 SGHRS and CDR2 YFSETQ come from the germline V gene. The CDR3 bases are TGCGCCAGCAGCCCGGGACTTAGCTATGGCTACACCTTC. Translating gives CASSPGLSYGYTF. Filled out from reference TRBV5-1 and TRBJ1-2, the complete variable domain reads KAGVTQTPRYLIKTRGQQVTLSCSPISGHRSVSWYQQTPGQGLQFLFEYFSETQRNKGNFPGRFSGRQFSNSRSEMNVSTLELGDSALYLCASSPGLSYGYTFGSGTRLTVV.

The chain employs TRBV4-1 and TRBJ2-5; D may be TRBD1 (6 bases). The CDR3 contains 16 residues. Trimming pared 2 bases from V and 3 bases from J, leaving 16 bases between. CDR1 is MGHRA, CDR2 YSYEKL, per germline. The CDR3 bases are TGCGCCAGCAGCCAAAGGAACAGGGCCTCCGAAGAGACCCAGTACTTC. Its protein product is CASSQRNRASEETQYF.

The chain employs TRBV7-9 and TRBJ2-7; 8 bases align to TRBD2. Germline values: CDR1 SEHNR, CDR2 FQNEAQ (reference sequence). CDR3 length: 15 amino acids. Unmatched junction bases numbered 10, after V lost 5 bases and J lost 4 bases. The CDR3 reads CASSPLIAGRYEQYF. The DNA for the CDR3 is TGTGCCAGCAGCCCACTAATAGCGGGACGGTACGAGCAGTACTTC.

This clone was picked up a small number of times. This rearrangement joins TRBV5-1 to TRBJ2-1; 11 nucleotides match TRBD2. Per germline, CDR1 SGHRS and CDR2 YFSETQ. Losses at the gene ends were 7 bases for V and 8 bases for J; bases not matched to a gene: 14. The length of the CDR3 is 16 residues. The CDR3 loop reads CASLMGTSGIGDEQFF. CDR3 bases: TGCGCCAGCTTAATGGGGACTAGCGGCATTGGGGATGAGCAGTTCTTC.

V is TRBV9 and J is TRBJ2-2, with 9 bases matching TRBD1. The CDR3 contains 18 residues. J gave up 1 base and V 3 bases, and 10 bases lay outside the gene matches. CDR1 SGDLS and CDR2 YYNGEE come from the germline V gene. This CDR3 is CASSGPPTGGRNTGELFF. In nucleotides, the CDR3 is TGTGCCAGCAGCGGACCCCCCACAGGGGGCCGGAACACCGGGGAGCTGTTTTTT.

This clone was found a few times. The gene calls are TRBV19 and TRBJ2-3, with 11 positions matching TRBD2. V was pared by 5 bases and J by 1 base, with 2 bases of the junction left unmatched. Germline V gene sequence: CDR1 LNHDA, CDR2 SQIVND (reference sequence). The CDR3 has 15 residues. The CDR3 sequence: CASSVSGRGTDTQYF. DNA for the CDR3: TGTGCCAGTAGTGTTAGCGGGAGGGGCACAGATACGCAGTATTTT.

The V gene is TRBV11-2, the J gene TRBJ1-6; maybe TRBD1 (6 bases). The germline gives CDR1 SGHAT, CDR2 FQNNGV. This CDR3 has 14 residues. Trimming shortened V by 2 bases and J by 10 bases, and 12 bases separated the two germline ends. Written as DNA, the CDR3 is TGTGCCAGCAGCTTAAACAGGGCCTTCTCACCCCTCCACTTT. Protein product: CASSLNRAFSPLHF.

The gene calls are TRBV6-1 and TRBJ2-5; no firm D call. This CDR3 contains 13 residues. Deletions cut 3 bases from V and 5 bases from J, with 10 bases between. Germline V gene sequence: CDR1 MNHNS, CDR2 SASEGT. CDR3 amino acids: CASSERYSETQYF. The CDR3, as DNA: TGTGCCAGCAGTGAGCGGTATTCGGAGACCCAGTACTTC.

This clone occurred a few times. In DNA form, the CDR3 reads TGTGCCAGCAGTGGGGGGGCCGACACTGAAGCTTTCTTT. It yields the protein CASSGGADTEAFF. V and J are TRBV27 and TRBJ1-1, with D possibly matching TRBD1 (6 bases). Trimming pared 5 bases from V and 3 bases from J, leaving 10 bases between. Germline CDR1 is MNHEY and CDR2 is SMNVEV (reference sequence). CDR3 length: 13 amino acids.